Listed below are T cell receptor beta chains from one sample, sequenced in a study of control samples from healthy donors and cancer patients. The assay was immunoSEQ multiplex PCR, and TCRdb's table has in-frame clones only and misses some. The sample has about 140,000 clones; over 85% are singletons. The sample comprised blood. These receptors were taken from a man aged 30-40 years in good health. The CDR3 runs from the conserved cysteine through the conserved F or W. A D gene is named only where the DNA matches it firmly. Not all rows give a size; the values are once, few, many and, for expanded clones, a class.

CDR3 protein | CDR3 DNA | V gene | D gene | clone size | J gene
CASSPEREVGYTF | TGTGCCAGCAGCCCAGAACGGGAAGTTGGCTACACCTTC | TRBV5-6 | - | - | TRBJ1-2
CASSSGARRTEAFF | TGTGCCAGCAGTTCAGGGGCCCGTAGGACTGAAGCTTTCTTT | TRBV27 | - | - | TRBJ1-1
CASSPSGSSNIQYF | TGTGCCAGCAGTCCTAGCGGAAGTTCTAACATTCAGTACTTC | TRBV7-9 | TRBD2 | - | TRBJ2-4
CATGGREGGTGELFF | TGTGCCACTGGGGGAAGGGAGGGCGGCACCGGGGAGCTGTTTTTT | TRBV15 | TRBD2 | - | TRBJ2-2
CASSAGQTTGGYTF | TGTGCCAGCAGTGCGGGACAGACAACTGGTGGCTACACCTTC | TRBV2 | TRBD1 | - | TRBJ1-2
CATRRLWGRNPYEQYF | TGTGCCACCCGCCGATTGTGGGGCAGAAACCCCTACGAGCAGTACTTC | TRBV24-1 | - | - | TRBJ2-7
CASTLGQGQPRGYTF | TGTGCCAGTACCTTAGGACAGGGCCAACCGCGGGGCTACACCTTC | TRBV19 | TRBD1 | - | TRBJ1-2
CASSSSSGYNEQFF | TGTGCCAGCAGTTCGTCTAGCGGATACAATGAGCAGTTCTTC | TRBV6-4 | TRBD2 | few | TRBJ2-1
CASSPIAPPTKQFF | TGTGCCAGCAGCCCTATAGCGCCACCCACCAAGCAGTTCTTC | TRBV6-4 | - | - | TRBJ2-1
CASSPRGMGTDTQYF | TGTGCCAGCAGCCCCCGGGGGATGGGTACAGATACGCAGTATTTT | TRBV5-6 | - | - | TRBJ2-3
CASSPGQSDTQYF | TGTGCCAGCAGCCCTGGACAGTCAGATACGCAGTATTTT | TRBV12-3/TRBV12-4 | - | - | TRBJ2-3
CASSLVGSYNSPLHF | TGTGCCAGCAGCTTAGTTGGCTCCTATAATTCACCCCTCCACTTT | TRBV7-6 | - | - | TRBJ1-6
CASSGTHFLGGTDTQYF | TGTGCCAGCAGCGGTACCCATTTTTTAGGCGGCACAGATACGCAGTATTTT | TRBV7-9 | - | - | TRBJ2-3
CAWSGGLPQRGYTF | TGTGCCTGGAGTGGAGGACTCCCCCAGCGTGGCTACACCTTC | TRBV30 | - | - | TRBJ1-2
CASSPPWGGYTF | TGTGCCAGCAGCCCACCGTGGGGCGGCTACACCTTC | TRBV7-8 | - | - | TRBJ1-2
CASSYTSGPNEQFF | TGTGCCAGCAGTTATACTAGCGGACCCAATGAGCAGTTCTTC | TRBV27 | TRBD2 | - | TRBJ2-1
CATSVGDRGVYGYTF | TGTGCCACCAGTGTTGGGGACAGGGGAGTCTATGGCTACACCTTC | TRBV24-1 | TRBD1 | once | TRBJ1-2
CASSPTAIQETQYF | TGTGCCAGCAGCCCGACAGCGATCCAAGAGACCCAGTACTTC | TRBV5-8 | - | - | TRBJ2-5
CASSQGQYGYTF | TGTGCCAGCAGCCAAGGGCAGTATGGCTACACCTTC | TRBV14 | - | - | TRBJ1-2
CASKGHENTEAFF | TGTGCCAGTAAGGGACACGAGAACACTGAAGCTTTCTTT | TRBV19 | - | once | TRBJ1-1
CASNLMEVTEAFF | TGTGCCAGCAACCTCATGGAGGTAACTGAAGCTTTCTTT | TRBV7-2 | - | - | TRBJ1-1
CASRNSNQPQHF | TGTGCCAGCAGAAATAGCAATCAGCCCCAGCATTTT | TRBV6-5 | - | few | TRBJ1-5
CASSLPPNNYGYTF | TGTGCCAGCAGCCTCCCACCAAATAACTATGGCTACACCTTC | TRBV5-4 | - | - | TRBJ1-2
CASSKMGGESWEQYF | TGCGCCAGCAGTAAGATGGGGGGTGAATCTTGGGAGCAGTACTTC | TRBV10-2 | - | - | TRBJ2-7
CASSEGRQGNTEAFF | TGTGCCAGCAGTGAGGGAAGACAGGGAAACACTGAAGCTTTCTTT | TRBV2 | TRBD1 | - | TRBJ1-1
CATSRGGTDTQYF | TGTGCCACCAGCAGAGGTGGCACAGATACGCAGTATTTT | TRBV15 | - | - | TRBJ2-3
CAWSEGHTYNEQFF | TGTGCCTGGAGTGAGGGACACACCTACAATGAGCAGTTCTTC | TRBV30 | - | - | TRBJ2-1
CASSQAGIYNEQFF | TGTGCCAGCAGCCAAGCGGGGATCTACAATGAGCAGTTCTTC | TRBV3-1/TRBV3-2 | - | - | TRBJ2-1
CASNEQGARGYTF | TGTGCCAGCAACGAACAGGGGGCTCGTGGCTACACCTTC | TRBV2 | TRBD1 | - | TRBJ1-2
CSVPRTLATQETQYF | TGCAGCGTTCCACGCACCCTAGCGACCCAAGAGACCCAGTACTTC | TRBV29-1 | - | - | TRBJ2-5
CASSRSPSGGYNEQFF | TGTGCCAGCAGCCGCAGTCCTAGCGGAGGTTACAATGAGCAGTTCTTC | TRBV5-6 | TRBD2 | - | TRBJ2-1
CASSRTQTYTEAFF | TGTGCCAGCTCACGTACCCAAACGTACACTGAAGCTTTCTTT | TRBV18 | - | - | TRBJ1-1
CASKPTEMGEQYF | TGTGCCAGCAAGCCTACGGAGATGGGCGAGCAGTACTTC | TRBV2 | - | - | TRBJ2-7
CATSRSNRGDTQYF | TGTGCCACCAGCAGAAGCAACAGGGGAGATACGCAGTATTTT | TRBV15 | TRBD1 | - | TRBJ2-3
CASSPGTGGGRQETQYF | TGCGCCAGCAGCCCTGGGACAGGGGGCGGGAGGCAAGAGACCCAGTACTTC | TRBV5-1 | TRBD1 | once | TRBJ2-5
CAWRKQGSYEQYF | TGTGCCTGGAGAAAACAGGGTTCCTACGAGCAGTACTTC | TRBV30 | - | once | TRBJ2-7
CASSNLRTGGSEQYF | TGTGCCAGCAGCAATCTTAGGACAGGGGGTTCCGAGCAGTACTTC | TRBV14 | TRBD1 | - | TRBJ2-7
CASSKRTNTGELFF | TGTGCCAGCAGTAAGCGCACGAACACCGGGGAGCTGTTTTTT | TRBV2 | - | - | TRBJ2-2
CASSIDRASNQPQHF | TGTGCCAGTAGTATCGACAGGGCTAGCAATCAGCCCCAGCATTTT | TRBV19 | TRBD1 | - | TRBJ1-5
CASSEQAHNEQFF | TGTGCCAGCAGTGAACAAGCGCACAATGAGCAGTTCTTC | TRBV6-4 | - | - | TRBJ2-1
CASRTALSYNSPLHF | TGTGCCAGTCGGACAGCCCTTTCCTATAATTCACCCCTCCACTTT | TRBV19 | - | - | TRBJ1-6
CATSSTLTGELFF | TGTGCCACCTCTTCTACTCTTACAGGGGAGCTGTTTTTT | TRBV24-1 | - | - | TRBJ2-2
CAISESIPSDSSYNEQFF | TGTGCCATCAGTGAGTCTATACCTAGCGACAGCTCCTACAATGAGCAGTTCTTC | TRBV10-3 | - | - | TRBJ2-1
CAWSQGLVSYNEQFF | TGTGCCTGGAGTCAAGGACTAGTTTCCTACAATGAGCAGTTCTTC | TRBV30 | TRBD2 | - | TRBJ2-1
CASTPGGVGQPQHF | TGTGCCAGCACCCCTGGAGGGGTGGGACAGCCCCAGCATTTT | TRBV28 | - | - | TRBJ1-5
CASNRQSIDTQYF | TGTGCCAGCAACCGACAGTCGATAGATACGCAGTATTTT | TRBV5-5 | - | - | TRBJ2-3
CAWSDTSRGRDEQFF | TGTGCCTGGAGTGATACCTCTAGGGGACGCGATGAGCAGTTCTTC | TRBV30 | - | once | TRBJ2-1
CASSVGTSAINEQYF | TGTGCCAGCAGCGTAGGGACTAGCGCTATAAACGAGCAGTACTTC | TRBV9 | TRBD2 | few | TRBJ2-7
CASTLGSGYGYTF | TGTGCCAGCACCCTGGGGAGTGGCTATGGCTACACCTTC | TRBV28 | - | - | TRBJ1-2
CASSLQRSNQPQHF | TGTGCCAGCAGCCTACAGAGGAGCAATCAGCCCCAGCATTTT | TRBV27 | - | few | TRBJ1-5
CASSSRTSGFAYNEQFF | TGTGCCAGCAGTTCCAGGACTAGCGGGTTCGCCTACAATGAGCAGTTCTTC | TRBV27 | TRBD2 | - | TRBJ2-1
CASSQHRDRPCRETQYF | TGCGCCAGCAGTCAACACCGGGACAGACCATGCCGGGAGACCCAGTACTTC | TRBV23-1 | TRBD1 | - | TRBJ2-5
CASRGDHGTGGNTIYF | TGTGCCAGCAGGGGGGACCACGGGACAGGGGGAAACACCATATATTTT | TRBV6-4 | TRBD1 | - | TRBJ1-3
CASSSTLGTESGTSGRASYNEQFF | TGTGCCAGCAGTTCCACCCTAGGGACAGAATCCGGGACTAGCGGGAGGGCATCCTACAATGAGCAGTTCTTC | TRBV27 | TRBD2 | - | TRBJ2-1
CASTPRQGLRGGYTF | TGTGCCAGCACCCCACGACAGGGACTGCGGGGTGGCTACACCTTC | TRBV27 | TRBD1 | - | TRBJ1-2